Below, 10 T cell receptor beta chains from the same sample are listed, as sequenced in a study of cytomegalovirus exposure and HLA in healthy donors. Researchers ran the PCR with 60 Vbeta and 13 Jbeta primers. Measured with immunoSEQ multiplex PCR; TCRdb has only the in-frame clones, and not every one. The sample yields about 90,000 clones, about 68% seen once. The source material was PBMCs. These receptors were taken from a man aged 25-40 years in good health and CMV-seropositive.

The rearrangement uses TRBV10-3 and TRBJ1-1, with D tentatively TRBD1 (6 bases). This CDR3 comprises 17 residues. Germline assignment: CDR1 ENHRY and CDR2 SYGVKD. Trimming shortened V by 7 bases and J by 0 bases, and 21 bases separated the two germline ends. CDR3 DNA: TGTGCCATCAAAGGACAGCCGCACCCAGGGGTGAACACTGAAGCTTTCTTT. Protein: CAIKGQPHPGVNTEAFF.

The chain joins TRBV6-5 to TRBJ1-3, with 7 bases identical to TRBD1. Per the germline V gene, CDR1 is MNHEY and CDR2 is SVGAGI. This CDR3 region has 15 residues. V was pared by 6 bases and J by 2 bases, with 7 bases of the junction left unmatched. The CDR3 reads CASSFTTGAGNTIYF. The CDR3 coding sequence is TGTGCCAGCAGCTTTACAACAGGGGCTGGAAACACCATATATTTT.

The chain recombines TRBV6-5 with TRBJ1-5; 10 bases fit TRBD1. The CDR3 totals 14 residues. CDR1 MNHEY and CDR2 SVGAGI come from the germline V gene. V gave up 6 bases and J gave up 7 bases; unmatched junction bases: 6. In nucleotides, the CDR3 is TGTGCCAGCAGAGGGACAGGGGAAGGGCAGCCCCAGCATTTT. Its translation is CASRGTGEGQPQHF.

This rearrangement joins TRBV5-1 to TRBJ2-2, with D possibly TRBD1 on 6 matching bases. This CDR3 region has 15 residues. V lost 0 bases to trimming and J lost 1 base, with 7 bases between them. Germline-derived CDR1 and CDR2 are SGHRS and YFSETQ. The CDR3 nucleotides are TGCGCCAGCAGCTTGGAAGGGGGGAACACCGGGGAGCTGTTTTTT. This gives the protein CASSLEGGNTGELFF.

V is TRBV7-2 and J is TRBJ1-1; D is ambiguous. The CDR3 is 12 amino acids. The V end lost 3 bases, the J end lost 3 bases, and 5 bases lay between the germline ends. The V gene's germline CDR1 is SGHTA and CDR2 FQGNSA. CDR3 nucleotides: TGTGCCAGCAGCTTTCGGGACACTGAAGCTTTCTTT. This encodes CASSFRDTEAFF.

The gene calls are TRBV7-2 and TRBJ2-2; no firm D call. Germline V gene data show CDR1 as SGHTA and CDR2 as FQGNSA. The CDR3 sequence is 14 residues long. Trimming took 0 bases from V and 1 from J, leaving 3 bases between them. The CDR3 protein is CASSLARNTGELFF. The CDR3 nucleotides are TGTGCCAGCAGCTTAGCCCGGAACACCGGGGAGCTGTTTTTT.

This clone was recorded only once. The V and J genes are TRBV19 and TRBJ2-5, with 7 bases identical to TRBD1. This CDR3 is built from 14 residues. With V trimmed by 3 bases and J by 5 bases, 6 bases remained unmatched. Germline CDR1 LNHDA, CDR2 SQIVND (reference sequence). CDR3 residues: CASSIIGGWETQYF. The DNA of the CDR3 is TGTGCCAGTAGTATTATAGGGGGCTGGGAGACCCAGTACTTC.

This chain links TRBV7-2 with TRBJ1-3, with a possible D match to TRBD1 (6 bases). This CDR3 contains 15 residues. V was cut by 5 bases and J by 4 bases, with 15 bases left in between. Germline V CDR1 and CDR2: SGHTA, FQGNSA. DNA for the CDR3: TGTGCCAGCAGCCCAGGGGCTTACTCAGGAAACACCATATATTTT. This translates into CASSPGAYSGNTIYF.

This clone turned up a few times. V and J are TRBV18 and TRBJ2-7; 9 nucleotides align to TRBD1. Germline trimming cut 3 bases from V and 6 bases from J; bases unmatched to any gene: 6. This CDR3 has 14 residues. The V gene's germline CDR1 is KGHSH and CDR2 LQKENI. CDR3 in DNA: TGTGCCAGCTCACCTGGGACAGGGAGGATCGAGCAGTACTTC. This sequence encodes CASSPGTGRIEQYF.

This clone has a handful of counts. The CDR3 DNA follows: TGCGCCAGCAGTGAAACAGGAGACACTGAAGCTTTCTTT. It translates to CASSETGDTEAFF. The rearrangement uses TRBV10-1 and TRBJ1-1; possible D gene TRBD1, 5 bases. Germline CDR1 WNHNN, CDR2 SYGVQD (reference sequence). The CDR3 consists of 13 residues. V dropped 3 bases and J dropped 3 bases, with 8 bases sitting between them.